The 6 T cell receptor beta chains below were found in one sample sequenced in a study of T cells in Graves' hyperthyroidism and ophthalmopathy. Authors of the study amplified TCR beta CDR3 regions from RNA transcripts. When the TCR CDR3 underwent first-round RT-PCR, the HTBI primer set was used. TCRdb recomputed calls from the multiplex PCR reads with MiXCR, one row per CDR3 protein. The sample has 250,000 to 300,000 distinct CDR3 sequences; roughly 13% are singletons. Sequenced: blood. These receptors came from a woman in her thirties or forties with Graves' hyperthyroidism.

This clonotype was observed at least ten times. This sequence joins TRBV7-8 and TRBJ2-5; D remains ambiguous. The CDR3 spans 12 residues. Germline V lookup: CDR1 SGHVS, CDR2 FQNEAQ. V lost 0 bases to trimming and J lost 5 bases, with 4 bases between them. The CDR3 DNA is TGTGCCAGCAGCTTAGCGTTCGAGACCCAGTACTTC. Protein sequence: CASSLAFETQYF.

In this sample, this clonotype turned up many times. The chain carries TRBV2 and TRBJ2-1, with TRBD2 identical over 7 bases. Losses at the gene ends were 4 bases for V and 13 bases for J; bases not matched to a gene: 13. CDR1 SNHLY and CDR2 FYNNEI come from the germline V gene. The CDR3 is made up of 14 amino acids. The CDR3 nucleotides are TGTGCCAGCAGTGTCGGTGGCGGGAGCGTTTTTCAGTTCTTC. This gives the protein CASSVGGGSVFQFF.

This clonotype has a count of ten or more. This chain joins TRBV13 and TRBJ2-1, with D perhaps TRBD1 or TRBD2 (5 bases each). CDR1 and CDR2 (germline): PRHDT, FYEKMQ (reference sequence). V lost 0 bases and J 3 bases, leaving 9 bases between the germline ends. The CDR3 spans 15 residues. The CDR3 loop is CASSLGGDHYNEQFF. Written as DNA, the CDR3 is TGTGCCAGCAGCTTAGGAGGGGACCACTACAATGAGCAGTTCTTC.

This clonotype was detected many times. This chain joins TRBV6-2 or TRBV6-3 and TRBJ2-7, with 12 bases identical to TRBD2. The CDR3 totals 15 residues. The V gene's germline CDR1 is MNHEY and CDR2 SVGEGT. V dropped 6 bases and J dropped 1; count of bases not matched to a gene: 4. The CDR3 sequence is CASSPTSGRSYEQYF. DNA of the CDR3: TGTGCCAGCAGCCCTACTAGCGGGAGGTCCTACGAGCAGTACTTC.

This CDR3 is CSARADNEQFF. The CDR3 DNA follows: TGCAGTGCTAGAGCGGACAATGAGCAGTTCTTC. The genes are TRBV20-1 and TRBJ2-1; D gene unclear. The ends were cut back, 1 base at V and 5 bases at J, with 3 bases in the middle. CDR1 and CDR2 from the germline V gene are DFQATT and SNEGSKA (reference sequence). CDR3 size: 11 residues.

There are many counts of this clonotype. The chain recombines TRBV7-2 with TRBJ2-3; D not certain. The CDR3 extends over 13 amino acids. V lost 3 bases and J 2 bases, leaving 6 bases between the germline ends. Germline CDR1 is SGHTA and CDR2 is FQGNSA. This CDR3 reads CASSFGPTDTQYF. The CDR3 bases are TGTGCCAGCAGCTTCGGTCCCACAGATACGCAGTATTTT.